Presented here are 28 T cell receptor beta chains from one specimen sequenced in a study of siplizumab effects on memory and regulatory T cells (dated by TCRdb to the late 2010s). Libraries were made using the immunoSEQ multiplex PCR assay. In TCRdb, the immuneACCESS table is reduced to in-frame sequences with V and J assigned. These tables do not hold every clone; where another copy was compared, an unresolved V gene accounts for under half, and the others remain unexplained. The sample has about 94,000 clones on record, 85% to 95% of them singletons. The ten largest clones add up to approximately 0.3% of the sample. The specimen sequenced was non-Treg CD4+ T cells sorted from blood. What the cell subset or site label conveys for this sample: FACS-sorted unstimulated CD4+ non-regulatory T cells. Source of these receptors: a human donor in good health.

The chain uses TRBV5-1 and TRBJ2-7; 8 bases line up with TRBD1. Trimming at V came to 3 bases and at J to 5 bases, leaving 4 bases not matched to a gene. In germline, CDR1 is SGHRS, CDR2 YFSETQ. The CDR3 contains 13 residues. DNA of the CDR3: TGCGCCAGCAGCTCGGACAGGGCGGACGAGCAGTACTTC. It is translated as CASSSDRADEQYF.

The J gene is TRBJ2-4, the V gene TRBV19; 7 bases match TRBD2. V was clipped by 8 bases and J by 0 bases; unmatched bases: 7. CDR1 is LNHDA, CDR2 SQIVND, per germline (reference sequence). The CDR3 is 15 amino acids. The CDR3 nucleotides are TGTGCCAGTGCGGCGGGGGTTATAGCCAAAAACATTCAGTACTTC. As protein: CASAAGVIAKNIQYF.

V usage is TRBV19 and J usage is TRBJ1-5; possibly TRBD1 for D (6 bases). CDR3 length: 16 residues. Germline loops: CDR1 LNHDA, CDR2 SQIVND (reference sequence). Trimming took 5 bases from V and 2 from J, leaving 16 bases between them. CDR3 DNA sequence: TGTGCCAGTAGTCCTGAGAGGGGGTTCGGCAATCAGCCCCAGCATTTT. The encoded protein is CASSPERGFGNQPQHF.

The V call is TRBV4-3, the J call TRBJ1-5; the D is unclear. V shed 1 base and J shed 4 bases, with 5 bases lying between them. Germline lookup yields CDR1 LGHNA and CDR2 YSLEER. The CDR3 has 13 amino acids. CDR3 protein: CASSQGRNQPQHF. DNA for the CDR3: TGCGCCAGCAGCCAAGGCCGGAATCAGCCCCAGCATTTT.

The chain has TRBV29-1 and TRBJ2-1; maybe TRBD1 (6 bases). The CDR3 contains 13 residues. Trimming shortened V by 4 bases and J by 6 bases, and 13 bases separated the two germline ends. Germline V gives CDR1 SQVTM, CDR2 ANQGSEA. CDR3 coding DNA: TGCAGCGTTGTTCTGCGAGGGGGCAATGAGCAGTTCTTC. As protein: CSVVLRGGNEQFF.

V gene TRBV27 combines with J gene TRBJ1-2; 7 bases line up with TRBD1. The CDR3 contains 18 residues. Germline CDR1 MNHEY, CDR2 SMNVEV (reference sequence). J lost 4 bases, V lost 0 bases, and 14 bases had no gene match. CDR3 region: CASSLSWTGASATYGYTF. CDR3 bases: TGTGCCAGCAGTTTATCTTGGACAGGTGCCTCCGCTACCTATGGCTACACCTTC.

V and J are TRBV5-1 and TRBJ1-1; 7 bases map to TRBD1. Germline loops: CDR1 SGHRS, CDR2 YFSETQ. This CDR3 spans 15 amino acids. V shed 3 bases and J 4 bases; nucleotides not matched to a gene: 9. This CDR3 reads CASSYTGVGGTEAFF. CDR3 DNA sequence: TGCGCCAGCAGCTACACAGGGGTTGGAGGCACTGAAGCTTTCTTT.

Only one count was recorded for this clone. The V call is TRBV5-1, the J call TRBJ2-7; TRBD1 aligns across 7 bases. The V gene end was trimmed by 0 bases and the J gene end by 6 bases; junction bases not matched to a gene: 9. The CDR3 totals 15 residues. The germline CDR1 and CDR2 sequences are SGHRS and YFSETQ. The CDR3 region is CASSLEVRGPSEQYF. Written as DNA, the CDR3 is TGCGCCAGCAGCTTGGAAGTAAGGGGGCCGTCCGAGCAGTACTTC.

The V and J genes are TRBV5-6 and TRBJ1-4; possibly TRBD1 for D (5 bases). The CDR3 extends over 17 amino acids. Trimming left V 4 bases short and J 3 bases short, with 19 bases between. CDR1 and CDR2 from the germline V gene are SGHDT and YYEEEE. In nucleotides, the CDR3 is TGTGCCAGCAGCAAACCTACCGGGGACTCCCCTAATGAAAAACTGTTTTTT. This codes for CASSKPTGDSPNEKLFF.

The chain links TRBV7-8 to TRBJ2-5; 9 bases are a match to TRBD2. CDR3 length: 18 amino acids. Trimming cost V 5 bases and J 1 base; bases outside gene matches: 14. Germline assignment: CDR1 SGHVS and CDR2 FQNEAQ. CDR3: CASSPHRKGLARQETQYF. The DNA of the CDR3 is TGTGCCAGCAGCCCGCACAGGAAAGGACTAGCGCGCCAAGAGACCCAGTACTTC.

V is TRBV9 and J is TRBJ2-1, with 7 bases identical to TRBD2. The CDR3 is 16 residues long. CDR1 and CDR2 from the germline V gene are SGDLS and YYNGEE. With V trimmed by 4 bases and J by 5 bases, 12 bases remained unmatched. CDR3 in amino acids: CASSPRLREANNEQFF. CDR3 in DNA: TGTGCCAGCAGCCCCCGTTTACGGGAGGCGAACAATGAGCAGTTCTTC.

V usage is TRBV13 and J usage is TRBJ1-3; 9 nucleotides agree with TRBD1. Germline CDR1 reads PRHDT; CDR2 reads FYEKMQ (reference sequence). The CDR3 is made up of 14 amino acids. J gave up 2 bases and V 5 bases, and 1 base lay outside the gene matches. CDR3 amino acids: CASSRTGAGNTIYF. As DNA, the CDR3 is TGTGCCAGCAGCAGGACAGGGGCTGGAAACACCATATATTTT.

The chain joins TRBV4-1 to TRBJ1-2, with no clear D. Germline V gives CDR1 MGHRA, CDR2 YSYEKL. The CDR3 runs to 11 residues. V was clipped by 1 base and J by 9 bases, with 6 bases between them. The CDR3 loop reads CASSQAGSYTF. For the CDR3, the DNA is TGCGCCAGCAGCCAAGCAGGCAGCTACACCTTC.

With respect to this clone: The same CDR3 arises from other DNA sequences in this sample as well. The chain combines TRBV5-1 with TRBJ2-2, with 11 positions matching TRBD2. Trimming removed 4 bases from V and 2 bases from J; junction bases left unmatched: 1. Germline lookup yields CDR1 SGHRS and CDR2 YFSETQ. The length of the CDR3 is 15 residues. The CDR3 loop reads CASSLAGGNTGELFF. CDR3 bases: TGCGCCAGCAGCCTAGCGGGAGGAAACACCGGGGAGCTGTTTTTT.

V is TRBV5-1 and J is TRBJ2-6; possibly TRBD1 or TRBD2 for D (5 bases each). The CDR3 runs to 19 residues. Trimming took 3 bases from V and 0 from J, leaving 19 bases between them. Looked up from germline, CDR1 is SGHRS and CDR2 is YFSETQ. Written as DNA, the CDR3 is TGCGCCAGCAGCTCCCGGGACGCCCCCCAGAGCTCTGGGGCCAACGTCCTGACTTTC. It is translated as CASSSRDAPQSSGANVLTF. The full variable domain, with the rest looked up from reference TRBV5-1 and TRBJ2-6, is KAGVTQTPRYLIKTRGQQVTLSCSPISGHRSVSWYQQTPGQGLQFLFEYFSETQRNKGNFPGRFSGRQFSNSRSEMNVSTLELGDSALYLCASSSRDAPQSSGANVLTFGAGSRLTVL.

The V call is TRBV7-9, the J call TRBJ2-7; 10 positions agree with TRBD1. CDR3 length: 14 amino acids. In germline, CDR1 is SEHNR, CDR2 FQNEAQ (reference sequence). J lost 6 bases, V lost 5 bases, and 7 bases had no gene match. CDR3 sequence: CASSPRGQGSEQYF. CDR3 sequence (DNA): TGTGCCAGCAGCCCTAGGGGACAGGGGTCCGAGCAGTACTTC. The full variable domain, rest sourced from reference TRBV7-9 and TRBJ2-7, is DTGVSQNPRHKITKRGQNVTFRCDPISEHNRLYWYRQTLGQGPEFLTYFQNEAQLEKSRLLSDRFSAERPKGSFSTLEIQRTEQGDSAMYLCASSPRGQGSEQYFGPGTRLTVT.

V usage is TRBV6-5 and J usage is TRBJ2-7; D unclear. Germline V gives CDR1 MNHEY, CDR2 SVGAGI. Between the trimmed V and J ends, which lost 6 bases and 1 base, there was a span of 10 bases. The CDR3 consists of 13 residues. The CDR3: CASRDGLSYEQYF. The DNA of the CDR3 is TGTGCCAGCAGGGACGGGCTTTCCTACGAGCAGTACTTC.

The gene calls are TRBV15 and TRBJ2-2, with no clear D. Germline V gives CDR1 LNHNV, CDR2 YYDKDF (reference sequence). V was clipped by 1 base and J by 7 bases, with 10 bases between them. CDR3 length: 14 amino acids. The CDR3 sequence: CATSRVLMDGELFF. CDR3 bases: TGTGCCACCAGCAGAGTATTGATGGACGGGGAGCTGTTTTTT.

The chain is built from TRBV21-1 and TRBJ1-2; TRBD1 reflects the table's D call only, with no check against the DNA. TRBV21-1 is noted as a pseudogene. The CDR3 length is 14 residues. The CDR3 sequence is CASSKEEQSYGYTF. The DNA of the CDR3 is TGTGCCAGCAGCAAAGAGGAACAGTCCTATGGCTACACCTTC.

CDR3 loop: CSVTRETQYF. The CDR3 DNA is TGCAGCGTTACCCGAGAGACCCAGTACTTC. The chain has TRBV29-1 and TRBJ2-5; D is ambiguous. CDR1 SQVTM and CDR2 ANQGSEA come from the germline V gene. The CDR3 has 10 amino acids. Trimming left V 5 bases short and J 4 bases short, with 5 bases between.

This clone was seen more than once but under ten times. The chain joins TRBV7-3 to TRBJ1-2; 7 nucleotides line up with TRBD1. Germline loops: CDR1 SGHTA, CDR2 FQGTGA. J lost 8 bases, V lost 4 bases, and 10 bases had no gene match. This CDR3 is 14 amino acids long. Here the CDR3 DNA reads TGTGCCAGCAGCTCCGACAGGGTCGGGGAGGGCTACACCTTC. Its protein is CASSSDRVGEGYTF.

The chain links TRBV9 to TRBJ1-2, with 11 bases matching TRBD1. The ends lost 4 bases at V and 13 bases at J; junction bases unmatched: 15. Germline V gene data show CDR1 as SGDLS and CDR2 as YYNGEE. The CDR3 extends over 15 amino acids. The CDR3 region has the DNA TGTGCCAGCAGCCTCCTTATGGAGGGACAGGGGGTTGTCACCTTC. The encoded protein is CASSLLMEGQGVVTF.

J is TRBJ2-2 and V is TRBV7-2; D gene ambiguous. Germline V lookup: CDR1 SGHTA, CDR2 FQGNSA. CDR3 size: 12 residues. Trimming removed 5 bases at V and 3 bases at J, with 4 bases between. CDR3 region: CASSTYTGELFF. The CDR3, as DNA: TGTGCCAGCAGCACGTACACCGGGGAGCTGTTTTTT.

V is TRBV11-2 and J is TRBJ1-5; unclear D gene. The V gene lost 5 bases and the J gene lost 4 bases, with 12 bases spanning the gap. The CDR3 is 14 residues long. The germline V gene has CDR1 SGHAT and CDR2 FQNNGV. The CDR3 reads CASSVQDLNQPQHF. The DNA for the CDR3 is TGTGCCAGCAGCGTGCAAGATTTAAATCAGCCCCAGCATTTT.

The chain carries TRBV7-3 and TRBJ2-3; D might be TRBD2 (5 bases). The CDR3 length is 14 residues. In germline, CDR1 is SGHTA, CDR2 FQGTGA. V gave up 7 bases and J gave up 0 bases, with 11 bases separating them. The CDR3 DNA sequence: TGTGCCAGCACCCTTAGAGGGAGCACAGATACGCAGTATTTT. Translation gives CASTLRGSTDTQYF. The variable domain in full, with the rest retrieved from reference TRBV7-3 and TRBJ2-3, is GAGVSQTPSNKVTEKGKYVELRCDPISGHTALYWYRQSLGQGPEFLIYFQGTGAADDSGLPNDRFFAVRPEGSVSTLKIQRTERGDSAVYLCASTLRGSTDTQYFGPGTRLTVL.

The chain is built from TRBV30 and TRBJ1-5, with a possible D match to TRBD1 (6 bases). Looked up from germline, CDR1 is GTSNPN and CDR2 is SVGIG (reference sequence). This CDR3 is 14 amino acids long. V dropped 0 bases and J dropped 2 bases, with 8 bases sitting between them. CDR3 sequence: CAWSVRTGNQPQHF. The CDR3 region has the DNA TGTGCCTGGAGTGTACGGACAGGCAATCAGCCCCAGCATTTT. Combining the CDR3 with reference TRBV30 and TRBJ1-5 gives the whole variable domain SQTIHQWPATLVQPVGSPLSLECTVEGTSNPNLYWYRQAAGRGLQLLFYSVGIGQISSEVPQNLSASRPQDRQFILSSKKLLLSDSGFYLCAWSVRTGNQPQHFGDGTRLSIL.

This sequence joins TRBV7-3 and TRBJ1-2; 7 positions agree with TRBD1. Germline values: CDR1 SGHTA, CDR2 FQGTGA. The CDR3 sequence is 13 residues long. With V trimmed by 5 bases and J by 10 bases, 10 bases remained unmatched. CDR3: CASSPGGFQPYTF. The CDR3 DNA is TGTGCCAGCAGCCCAGGGGGGTTCCAACCCTACACCTTC.

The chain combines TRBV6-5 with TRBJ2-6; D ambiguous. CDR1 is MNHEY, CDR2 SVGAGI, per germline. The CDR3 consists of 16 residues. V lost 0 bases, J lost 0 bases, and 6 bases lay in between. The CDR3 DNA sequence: TGTGCCAGCAGTTACTCGACCGGCTCTGGGGCCAACGTCCTGACTTTC. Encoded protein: CASSYSTGSGANVLTF.